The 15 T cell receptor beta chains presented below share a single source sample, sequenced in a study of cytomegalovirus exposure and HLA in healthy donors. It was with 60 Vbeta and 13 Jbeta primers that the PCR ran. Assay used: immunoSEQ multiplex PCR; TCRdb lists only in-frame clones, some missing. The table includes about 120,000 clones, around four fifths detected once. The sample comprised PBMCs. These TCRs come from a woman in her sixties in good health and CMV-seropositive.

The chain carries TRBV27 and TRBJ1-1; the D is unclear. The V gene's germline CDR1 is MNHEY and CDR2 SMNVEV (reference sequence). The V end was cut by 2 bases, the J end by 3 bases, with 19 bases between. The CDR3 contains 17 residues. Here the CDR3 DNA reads TGTGCCAGCAGTTTAAGGATTACTAGGGATGGGGACACTGAAGCTTTCTTT. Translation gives CASSLRITRDGDTEAFF.

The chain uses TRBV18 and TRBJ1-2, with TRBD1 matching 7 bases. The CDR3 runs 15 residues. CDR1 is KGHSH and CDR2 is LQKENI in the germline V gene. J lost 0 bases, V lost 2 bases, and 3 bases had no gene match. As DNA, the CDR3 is TGTGCCAGCTCACCAACAACAGGGGCTAACTATGGCTACACCTTC. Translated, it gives CASSPTTGANYGYTF.

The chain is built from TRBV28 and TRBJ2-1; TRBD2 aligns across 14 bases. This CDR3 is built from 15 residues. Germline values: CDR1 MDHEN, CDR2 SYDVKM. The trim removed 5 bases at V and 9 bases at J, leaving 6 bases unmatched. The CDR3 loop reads CASSPGTSGSGEQFF. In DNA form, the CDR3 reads TGTGCCAGCAGTCCCGGGACTAGCGGGAGCGGTGAGCAGTTCTTC. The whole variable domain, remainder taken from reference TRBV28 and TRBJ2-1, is DVKVTQSSRYLVKRTGEKVFLECVQDMDHENMFWYRQDPGLGLRLIYFSYDVKMKEKGDIPEGYSVSREKKERFSLILESASTNQTSMYLCASSPGTSGSGEQFFGPGTRLTVL.

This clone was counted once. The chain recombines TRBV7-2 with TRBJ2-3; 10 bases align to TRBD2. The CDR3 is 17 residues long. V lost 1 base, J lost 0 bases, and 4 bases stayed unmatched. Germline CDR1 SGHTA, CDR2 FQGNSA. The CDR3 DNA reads TGTGCCAGCAGCTTAGACAAACTAGCGGGAAGCACAGATACGCAGTATTTT. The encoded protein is CASSLDKLAGSTDTQYF.

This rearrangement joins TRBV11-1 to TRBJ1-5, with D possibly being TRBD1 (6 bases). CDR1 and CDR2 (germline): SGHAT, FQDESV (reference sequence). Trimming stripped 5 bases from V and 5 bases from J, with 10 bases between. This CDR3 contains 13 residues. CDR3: CASSPHRDQPQHF. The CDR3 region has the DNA TGTGCCAGCAGCCCTCACAGGGATCAGCCCCAGCATTTT.

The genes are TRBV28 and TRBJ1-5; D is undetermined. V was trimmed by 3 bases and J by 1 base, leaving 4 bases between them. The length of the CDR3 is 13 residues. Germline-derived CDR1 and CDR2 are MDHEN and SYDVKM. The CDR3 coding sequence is TGTGCCAGCAGTTTTGGCAGCAATCAGCCCCAGCATTTT. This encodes CASSFGSNQPQHF.

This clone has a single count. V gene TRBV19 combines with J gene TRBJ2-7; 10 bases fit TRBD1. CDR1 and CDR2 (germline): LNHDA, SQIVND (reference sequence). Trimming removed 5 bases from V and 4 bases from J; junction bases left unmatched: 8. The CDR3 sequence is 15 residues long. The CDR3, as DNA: TGTGCCAGTAGTTCCGGCGGGACAGGGGATTACGAGCAGTACTTC. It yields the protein CASSSGGTGDYEQYF.

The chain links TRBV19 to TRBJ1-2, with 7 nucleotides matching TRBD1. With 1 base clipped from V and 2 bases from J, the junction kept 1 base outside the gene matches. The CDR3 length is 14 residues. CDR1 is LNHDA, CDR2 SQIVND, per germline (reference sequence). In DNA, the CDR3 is TGTGCCAGTAGTATAGGGGGACAGAACTATGGCTACACCTTC. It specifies CASSIGGQNYGYTF.

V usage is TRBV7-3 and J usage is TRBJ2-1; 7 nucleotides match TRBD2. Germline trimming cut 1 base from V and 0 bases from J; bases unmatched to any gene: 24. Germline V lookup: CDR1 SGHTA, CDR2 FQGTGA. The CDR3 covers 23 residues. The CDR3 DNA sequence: TGTGCCAGCAGCTTAAGTTCCCGCGGTACTTGGGGAACGCGCGGGAGCTCCTACAATGAGCAGTTCTTC. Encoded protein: CASSLSSRGTWGTRGSSYNEQFF.

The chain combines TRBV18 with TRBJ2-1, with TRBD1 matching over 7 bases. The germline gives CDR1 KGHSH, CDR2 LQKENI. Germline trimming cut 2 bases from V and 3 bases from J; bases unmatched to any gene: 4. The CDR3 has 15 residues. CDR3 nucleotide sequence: TGTGCCAGCTCACCATCCCGGGACAGCTACAATGAGCAGTTCTTC. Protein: CASSPSRDSYNEQFF. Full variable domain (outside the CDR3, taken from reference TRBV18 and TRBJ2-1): NAGVMQNPRHLVRRRGQEARLRCSPMKGHSHVYWYRQLPEEGLKFMVYLQKENIIDESGMPKERFSAEFPKEGPSILRIQQVVRGDSAAYFCASSPSRDSYNEQFFGPGTRLTVL.

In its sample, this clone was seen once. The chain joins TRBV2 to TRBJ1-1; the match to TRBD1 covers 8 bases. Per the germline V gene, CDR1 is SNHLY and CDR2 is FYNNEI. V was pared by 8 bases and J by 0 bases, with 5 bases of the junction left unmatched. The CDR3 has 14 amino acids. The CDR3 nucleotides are TGTGCCAGCGTCCCGGACAGGGTGAACACTGAAGCTTTCTTT. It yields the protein CASVPDRVNTEAFF. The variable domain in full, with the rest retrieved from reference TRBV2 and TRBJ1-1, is EPEVTQTPSHQVTQMGQEVILRCVPISNHLYFYWYRQILGQKVEFLVSFYNNEISEKSEIFDDQFSVERPDGSNFTLKIRSTKLEDSAMYFCASVPDRVNTEAFFGQGTRLTVV.

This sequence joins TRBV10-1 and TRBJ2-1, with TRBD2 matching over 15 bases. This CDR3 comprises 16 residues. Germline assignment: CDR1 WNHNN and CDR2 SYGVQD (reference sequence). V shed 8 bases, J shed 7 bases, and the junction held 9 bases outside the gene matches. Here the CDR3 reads CASSSGLAGGRNEQFF. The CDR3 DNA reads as TGCGCCAGCTCATCTGGACTAGCGGGAGGGCGGAATGAGCAGTTCTTC.

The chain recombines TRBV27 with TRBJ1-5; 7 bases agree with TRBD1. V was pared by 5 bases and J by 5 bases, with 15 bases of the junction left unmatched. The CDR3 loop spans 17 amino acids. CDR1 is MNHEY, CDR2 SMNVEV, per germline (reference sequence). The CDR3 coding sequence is TGTGCCAGCAGTAAACTAGACAGGGCTACTGGGGATCAGCCCCAGCATTTT. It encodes CASSKLDRATGDQPQHF.

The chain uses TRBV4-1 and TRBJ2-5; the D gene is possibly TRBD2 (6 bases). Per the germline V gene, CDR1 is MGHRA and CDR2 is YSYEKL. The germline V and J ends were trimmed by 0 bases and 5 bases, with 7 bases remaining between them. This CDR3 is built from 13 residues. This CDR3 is CASSQDGGETQYF. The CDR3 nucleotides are TGCGCCAGCAGCCAAGATGGAGGGGAGACCCAGTACTTC.

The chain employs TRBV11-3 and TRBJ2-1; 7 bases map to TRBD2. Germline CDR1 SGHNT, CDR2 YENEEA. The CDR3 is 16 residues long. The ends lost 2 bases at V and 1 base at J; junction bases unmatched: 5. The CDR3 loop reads CASSLQIGGSYNEQFF. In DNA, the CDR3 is TGTGCCAGCAGCTTACAAATCGGGGGGTCCTACAATGAGCAGTTCTTC.